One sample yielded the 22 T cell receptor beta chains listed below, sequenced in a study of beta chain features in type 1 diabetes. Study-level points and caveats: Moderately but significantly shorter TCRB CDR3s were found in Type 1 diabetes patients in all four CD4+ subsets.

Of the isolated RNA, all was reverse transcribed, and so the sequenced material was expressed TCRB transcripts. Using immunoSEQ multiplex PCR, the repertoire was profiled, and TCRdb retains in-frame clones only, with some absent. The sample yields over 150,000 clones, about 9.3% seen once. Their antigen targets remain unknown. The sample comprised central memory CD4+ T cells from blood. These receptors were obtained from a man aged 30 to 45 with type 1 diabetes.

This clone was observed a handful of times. CDR3 DNA sequence: TGCGCCAGCAGCCCAGTGACTAGCGGTATTTACAATGAGCAGTTCTTC. It yields the protein CASSPVTSGIYNEQFF. The chain carries TRBV5-1 and TRBJ2-1, with TRBD2 matching 9 bases. The CDR3 spans 16 residues. Looked up from germline, CDR1 is SGHRS and CDR2 is YFSETQ. The trim removed 4 bases at V and 4 bases at J, leaving 9 bases unmatched.

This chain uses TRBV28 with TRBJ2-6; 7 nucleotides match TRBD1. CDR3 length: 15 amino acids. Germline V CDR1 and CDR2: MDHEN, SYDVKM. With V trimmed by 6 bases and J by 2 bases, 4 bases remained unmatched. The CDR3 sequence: CASSSTGAGANVLTF. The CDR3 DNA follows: TGTGCCAGCAGCTCCACAGGGGCTGGGGCCAACGTCCTGACTTTC. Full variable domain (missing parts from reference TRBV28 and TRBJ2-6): DVKVTQSSRYLVKRTGEKVFLECVQDMDHENMFWYRQDPGLGLRLIYFSYDVKMKEKGDIPEGYSVSREKKERFSLILESASTNQTSMYLCASSSTGAGANVLTFGAGSRLTVL.

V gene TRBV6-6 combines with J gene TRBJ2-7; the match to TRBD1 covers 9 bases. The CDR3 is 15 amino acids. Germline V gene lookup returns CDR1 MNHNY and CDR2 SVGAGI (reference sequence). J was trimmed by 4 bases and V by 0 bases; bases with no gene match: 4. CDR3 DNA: TGTGCCAGCAGTTACTCCGGACAGGGGTTTTACGAGCAGTACTTC. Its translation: CASSYSGQGFYEQYF.

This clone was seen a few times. The CDR3 region has the DNA TGTGCCAGCAGCCTGCGACTAGCGGGAGTGGAGCAGTTCTTC. It is translated as CASSLRLAGVEQFF. The rearrangement joins TRBV14 to TRBJ2-1, with TRBD2 identical over 12 bases. Germline V gives CDR1 SGHDN, CDR2 FVKESK. The CDR3 covers 14 residues. Trimming took 4 bases from V and 10 from J; bases not matched to a gene: 5. The whole variable domain, filled in from reference TRBV14 and TRBJ2-1, reads EAGVTQFPSHSVIEKGQTVTLRCDPISGHDNLYWYRRVMGKEIKFLLHFVKESKQDESGMPNNRFLAERTGGTYSTLKVQPAELEDSGVYFCASSLRLAGVEQFFGPGTRLTVL.

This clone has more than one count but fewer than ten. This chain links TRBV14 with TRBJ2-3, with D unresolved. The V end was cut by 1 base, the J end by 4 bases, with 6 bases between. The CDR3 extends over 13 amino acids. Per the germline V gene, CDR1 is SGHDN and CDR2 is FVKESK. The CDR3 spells CASSQATADTQYF. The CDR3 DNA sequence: TGTGCCAGCAGCCAAGCTACAGCAGATACGCAGTATTTT.

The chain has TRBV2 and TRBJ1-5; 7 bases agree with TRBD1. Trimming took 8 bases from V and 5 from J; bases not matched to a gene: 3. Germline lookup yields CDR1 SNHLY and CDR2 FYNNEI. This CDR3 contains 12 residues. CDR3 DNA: TGTGCCAGCGGGGACAGCTATCAGCCCCAGCATTTT. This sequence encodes CASGDSYQPQHF.

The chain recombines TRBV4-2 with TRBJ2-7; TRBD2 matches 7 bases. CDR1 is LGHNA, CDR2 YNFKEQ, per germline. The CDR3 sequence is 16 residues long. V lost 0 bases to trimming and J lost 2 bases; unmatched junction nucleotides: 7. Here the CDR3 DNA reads TGTGCCAGCAGCCAAGAAAAGCGGGGAGAAGCCTACGAGCAGTACTTC. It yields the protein CASSQEKRGEAYEQYF.

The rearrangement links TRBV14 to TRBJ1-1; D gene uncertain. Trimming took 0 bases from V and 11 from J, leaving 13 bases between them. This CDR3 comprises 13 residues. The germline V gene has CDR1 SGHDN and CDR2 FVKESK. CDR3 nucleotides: TGTGCCAGCAGCCAAGATGGGAGTTCACTCGCTTTCTTT. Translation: CASSQDGSSLAFF. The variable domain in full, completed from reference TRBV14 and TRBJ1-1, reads EAGVTQFPSHSVIEKGQTVTLRCDPISGHDNLYWYRRVMGKEIKFLLHFVKESKQDESGMPNNRFLAERTGGTYSTLKVQPAELEDSGVYFCASSQDGSSLAFFGQGTRLTVV.

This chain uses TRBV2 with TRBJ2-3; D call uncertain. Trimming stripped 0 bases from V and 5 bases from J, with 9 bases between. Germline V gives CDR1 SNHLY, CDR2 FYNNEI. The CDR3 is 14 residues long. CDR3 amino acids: CASSEALPGDTQYF. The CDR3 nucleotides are TGTGCCAGCAGTGAAGCGCTTCCGGGAGATACGCAGTATTTT.

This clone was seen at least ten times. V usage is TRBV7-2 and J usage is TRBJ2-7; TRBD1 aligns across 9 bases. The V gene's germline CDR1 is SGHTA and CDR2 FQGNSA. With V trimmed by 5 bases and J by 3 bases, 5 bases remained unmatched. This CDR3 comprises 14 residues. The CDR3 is CASSPRQGGYEQYF. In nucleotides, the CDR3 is TGTGCCAGCAGCCCAAGACAGGGGGGCTACGAGCAGTACTTC.

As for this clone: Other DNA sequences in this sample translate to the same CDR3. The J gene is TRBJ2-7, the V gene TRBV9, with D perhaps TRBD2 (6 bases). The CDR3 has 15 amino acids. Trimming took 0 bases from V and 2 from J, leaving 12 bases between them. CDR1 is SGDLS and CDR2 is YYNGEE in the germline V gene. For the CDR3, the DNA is TGTGCCAGCAGCGTAGAGGCAAGCGGGCCCTACGAGCAGTACTTC. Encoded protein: CASSVEASGPYEQYF.

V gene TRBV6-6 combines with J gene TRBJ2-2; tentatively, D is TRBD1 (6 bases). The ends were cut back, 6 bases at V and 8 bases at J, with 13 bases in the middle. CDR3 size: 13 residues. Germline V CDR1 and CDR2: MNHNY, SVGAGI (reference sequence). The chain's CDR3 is CASRRQDWGELFF. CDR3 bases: TGTGCCAGCAGGCGACAGGATTGGGGGGAGCTGTTTTTT.

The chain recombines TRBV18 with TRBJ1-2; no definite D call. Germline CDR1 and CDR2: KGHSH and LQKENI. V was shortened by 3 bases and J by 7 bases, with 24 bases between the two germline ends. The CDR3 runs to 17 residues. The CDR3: CASSPSLTWLSERGYTF. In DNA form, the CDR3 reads TGTGCCAGCTCACCTTCCCTCACCTGGCTAAGCGAACGTGGCTACACCTTC. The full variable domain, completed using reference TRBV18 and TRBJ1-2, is NAGVMQNPRHLVRRRGQEARLRCSPMKGHSHVYWYRQLPEEGLKFMVYLQKENIIDESGMPKERFSAEFPKEGPSILRIQQVVRGDSAAYFCASSPSLTWLSERGYTFGSGTRLTVV.

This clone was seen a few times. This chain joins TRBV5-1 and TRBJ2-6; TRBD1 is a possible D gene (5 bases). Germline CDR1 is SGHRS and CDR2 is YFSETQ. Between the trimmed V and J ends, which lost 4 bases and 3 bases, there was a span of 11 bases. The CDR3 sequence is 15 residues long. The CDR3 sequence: CASSPPTVGANVLTF. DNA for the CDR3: TGCGCCAGCAGCCCTCCGACAGTTGGGGCCAACGTCCTGACTTTC. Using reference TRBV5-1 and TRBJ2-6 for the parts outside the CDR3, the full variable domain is KAGVTQTPRYLIKTRGQQVTLSCSPISGHRSVSWYQQTPGQGLQFLFEYFSETQRNKGNFPGRFSGRQFSNSRSEMNVSTLELGDSALYLCASSPPTVGANVLTFGAGSRLTVL.

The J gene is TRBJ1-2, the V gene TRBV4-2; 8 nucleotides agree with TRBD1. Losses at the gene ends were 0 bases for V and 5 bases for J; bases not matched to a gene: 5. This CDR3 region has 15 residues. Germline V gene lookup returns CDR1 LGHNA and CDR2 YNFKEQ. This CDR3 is CASSQEGQAGYGYTF. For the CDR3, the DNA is TGTGCCAGCAGCCAAGAGGGACAGGCGGGATATGGCTACACCTTC.

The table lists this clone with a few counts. The chain's CDR3 is CASSPLGQGAHEQYF. As DNA, the CDR3 is TGTGCCAGCAGCCCCTTGGGACAGGGGGCCCACGAGCAGTACTTC. The chain has TRBV14 and TRBJ2-7; the match to TRBD1 covers 12 bases. J was trimmed by 5 bases and V by 4 bases; bases with no gene match: 6. Looked up from germline, CDR1 is SGHDN and CDR2 is FVKESK. This CDR3 has 15 amino acids.

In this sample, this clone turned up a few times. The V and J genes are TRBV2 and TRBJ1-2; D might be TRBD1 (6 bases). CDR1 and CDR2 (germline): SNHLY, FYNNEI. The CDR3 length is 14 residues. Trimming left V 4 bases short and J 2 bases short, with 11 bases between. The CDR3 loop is CASSAQGLNYGYTF. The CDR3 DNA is TGTGCCAGCAGTGCCCAGGGGTTGAACTATGGCTACACCTTC.

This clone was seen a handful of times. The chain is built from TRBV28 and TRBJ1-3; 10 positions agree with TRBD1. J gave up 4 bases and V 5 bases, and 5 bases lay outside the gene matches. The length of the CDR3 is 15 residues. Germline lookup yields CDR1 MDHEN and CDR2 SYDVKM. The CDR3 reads CASSPGTGAGNTIYF. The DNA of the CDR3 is TGTGCCAGCAGTCCCGGGACAGGGGCCGGAAACACCATATATTTT. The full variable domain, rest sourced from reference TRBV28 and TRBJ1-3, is DVKVTQSSRYLVKRTGEKVFLECVQDMDHENMFWYRQDPGLGLRLIYFSYDVKMKEKGDIPEGYSVSREKKERFSLILESASTNQTSMYLCASSPGTGAGNTIYFGEGSWLTVV.

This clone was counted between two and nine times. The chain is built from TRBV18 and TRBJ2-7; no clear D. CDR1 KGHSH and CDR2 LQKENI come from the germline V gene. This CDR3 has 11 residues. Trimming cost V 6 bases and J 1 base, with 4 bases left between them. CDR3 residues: CASSNSYEQYF. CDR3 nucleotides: TGTGCCAGCTCTAATTCCTACGAGCAGTACTTC. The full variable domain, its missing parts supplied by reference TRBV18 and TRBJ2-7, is NAGVMQNPRHLVRRRGQEARLRCSPMKGHSHVYWYRQLPEEGLKFMVYLQKENIIDESGMPKERFSAEFPKEGPSILRIQQVVRGDSAAYFCASSNSYEQYFGPGTRLTVT.

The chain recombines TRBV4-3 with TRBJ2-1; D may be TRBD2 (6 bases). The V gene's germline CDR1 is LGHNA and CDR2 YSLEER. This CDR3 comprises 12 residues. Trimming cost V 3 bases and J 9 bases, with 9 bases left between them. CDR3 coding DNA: TGCGCCAGCAGCCAGATGGAGGGTGAGCAGTTCTTC. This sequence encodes CASSQMEGEQFF.

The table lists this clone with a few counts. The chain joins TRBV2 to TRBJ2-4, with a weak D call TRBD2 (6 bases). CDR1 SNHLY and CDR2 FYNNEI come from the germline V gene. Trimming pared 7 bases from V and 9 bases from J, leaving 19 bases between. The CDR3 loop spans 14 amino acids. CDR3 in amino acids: CASTRGRGDPIQYF. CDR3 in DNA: TGTGCCAGCACCCGGGGGAGAGGGGATCCCATTCAGTACTTC.

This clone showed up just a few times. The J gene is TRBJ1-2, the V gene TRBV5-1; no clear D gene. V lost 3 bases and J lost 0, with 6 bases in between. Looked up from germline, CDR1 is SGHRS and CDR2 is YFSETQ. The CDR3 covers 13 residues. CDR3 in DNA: TGCGCCAGCAGCTCTACAGCTAACTATGGCTACACCTTC. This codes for CASSSTANYGYTF. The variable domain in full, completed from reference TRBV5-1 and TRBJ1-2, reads KAGVTQTPRYLIKTRGQQVTLSCSPISGHRSVSWYQQTPGQGLQFLFEYFSETQRNKGNFPGRFSGRQFSNSRSEMNVSTLELGDSALYLCASSSTANYGYTFGSGTRLTVV.